The rows below give T cell receptor beta chains drawn from one sample of a study of T cell responses to AZD1222 COVID-19 vaccine. The method was immunoSEQ multiplex PCR; TCRdb's version includes in-frame clones alone and lacks a portion of them. The sample consists of about 48,000 clones, around 89% of them appearing once. The sequencing here drew on peripheral blood, taken 28 days after the second AZD1222 dose. All receptors derive from an adult who received the AZD1222 COVID-19 vaccine. CDR3s include the opening cysteine and the closing phenylalanine or tryptophan. D genes are given only for firm matches. The size entry is marked missing in some rows and otherwise reads once, few, many or a size class.

d_gene: TRBD2; abundance: .; v_gene: TRBV15; j_gene: TRBJ2-5; len: 16; CDR3nt: TGTGCCACCAGCAGAGGGGGGGGTAACCACCAAGAGACCCAGTACTTC; CDR3aa: CATSRGGGNHQETQYF
d_gene: .; abundance: few; v_gene: TRBV13; j_gene: TRBJ2-7; len: 15; CDR3nt: TGTGCCAGCAGCTCGACCCAGGGGGGGCCCTACGAGCAGTACTTC; CDR3aa: CASSSTQGGPYEQYF
d_gene: .; abundance: .; v_gene: TRBV12-5; j_gene: TRBJ2-1; len: 15; CDR3nt: TGTGCTAGTGGTTTGGGTCTCGACAGATACAATGAGCAGTTCTTC; CDR3aa: CASGLGLDRYNEQFF
d_gene: TRBD2; abundance: .; v_gene: TRBV24-1; j_gene: TRBJ2-7; len: 16; CDR3nt: TGTGCCACCAGTGAAACGGGACTAGCCGGGCCCTACGAGCAGTACTTC; CDR3aa: CATSETGLAGPYEQYF
d_gene: .; abundance: .; v_gene: TRBV6-5; j_gene: TRBJ1-6; len: 15; CDR3nt: TGTGCCAGCAGTTACGGGTCAGCGTATAATTCACCCCTCCACTTT; CDR3aa: CASSYGSAYNSPLHF
d_gene: .; abundance: .; v_gene: TRBV7-3; j_gene: TRBJ2-5; len: 15; CDR3nt: TGTGCCAGCAGCTCGACGGGGGGCCGTAGTCAGACCCAGTACTTC; CDR3aa: CASSSTGGRSQTQYF
d_gene: TRBD1; abundance: .; v_gene: TRBV4-2; j_gene: TRBJ2-2; len: 18; CDR3nt: TGTGCCAGCAGCCACCCGAGGACAGGGGACTTGAACACCGGGGAGCTGTTTTTT; CDR3aa: CASSHPRTGDLNTGELFF
d_gene: .; abundance: .; v_gene: TRBV19; j_gene: TRBJ2-1; len: 14; CDR3nt: TGTGCCAGTAGTATACAGGGGACACTCAATGAGCAGTTCTTC; CDR3aa: CASSIQGTLNEQFF
d_gene: TRBD2; abundance: .; v_gene: TRBV19; j_gene: TRBJ2-3; len: 15; CDR3nt: TGTGCCAGTACCGACAGCGGGGGGAACACAGATACGCAGTATTTT; CDR3aa: CASTDSGGNTDTQYF
d_gene: .; abundance: .; v_gene: TRBV5-1; j_gene: TRBJ2-7; len: 15; CDR3nt: TGCGCCAGCAGGAAATGGGACAGAGGGGGGGCCGAGCAGTACTTC; CDR3aa: CASRKWDRGGAEQYF
d_gene: .; abundance: .; v_gene: TRBV20-1; j_gene: TRBJ2-3; len: 11; CDR3nt: TGCAGTGCCGCTCAAAGGGGTACGCAGTATTTT; CDR3aa: CSAAQRGTQYF
d_gene: TRBD1; abundance: .; v_gene: TRBV29-1; j_gene: TRBJ2-7; len: 13; CDR3nt: TGCAGCGTTCCGGGACAGGGGCTATACGAGCAGTACTTC; CDR3aa: CSVPGQGLYEQYF
d_gene: .; abundance: .; v_gene: TRBV5-6; j_gene: TRBJ2-7; len: 13; CDR3nt: TGTGCCAGCAGCTTGGTCTACACCTACGAGCAGTACTTC; CDR3aa: CASSLVYTYEQYF
d_gene: TRBD1; abundance: .; v_gene: TRBV28; j_gene: TRBJ1-5; len: 14; CDR3nt: TGTGCCAGCAGCGTACAGGGGGCGGCTCAGCCCCAGCATTTT; CDR3aa: CASSVQGAAQPQHF
d_gene: .; abundance: few; v_gene: TRBV7-2; j_gene: TRBJ1-3; len: 16; CDR3nt: TGTGCCAGCAGCTTAGCGGCAGGCCACTCTGGAAACACCATATATTTT; CDR3aa: CASSLAAGHSGNTIYF
d_gene: .; abundance: .; v_gene: TRBV5-1; j_gene: TRBJ1-4; len: 14; CDR3nt: TGCGCCAGCAGCTTGGACGTGGTAAGGGAAAAACTGTTTTTT; CDR3aa: CASSLDVVREKLFF
d_gene: .; abundance: .; v_gene: TRBV29-1; j_gene: TRBJ1-2; len: 12; CDR3nt: TGCAGCGTTGTTGCGGGTCCGAGGGGCTACACCTTC; CDR3aa: CSVVAGPRGYTF
d_gene: .; abundance: .; v_gene: TRBV9; j_gene: TRBJ2-5; len: 12; CDR3nt: TGTGCCACCTCCCCGGACTTTCAGAATCTGTACTTC; CDR3aa: CATSPDFQNLYF
d_gene: TRBD2; abundance: .; v_gene: TRBV9; j_gene: TRBJ2-1; len: 15; CDR3nt: TGTGCCAGCAGCGAGACTAGCGGCCTCGTGAATGAGCAGTTCTTC; CDR3aa: CASSETSGLVNEQFF
d_gene: .; abundance: .; v_gene: TRBV2; j_gene: TRBJ2-7; len: 11; CDR3nt: TGTGCCAGCACCATGATAGAGAAGCAGTACTTC; CDR3aa: CASTMIEKQYF
d_gene: TRBD1; abundance: once; v_gene: TRBV19; j_gene: TRBJ1-6; len: 14; CDR3nt: TGTGCCAGTAGTATGGGACAGGGGACGTTACCCCTCCACTTT; CDR3aa: CASSMGQGTLPLHF
d_gene: TRBD1; abundance: .; v_gene: TRBV28; j_gene: TRBJ1-1; len: 15; CDR3nt: TGTGCCAGCAGTACAGGGGGCGCTTTGGACACTGAAGCTTTCTTT; CDR3aa: CASSTGGALDTEAFF
d_gene: .; abundance: .; v_gene: TRBV20-1; j_gene: TRBJ1-1; len: 11; CDR3nt: TGCAGTGCTACCCCGTTCACTGAAGCTTTCTTT; CDR3aa: CSATPFTEAFF
d_gene: TRBD2; abundance: .; v_gene: TRBV3-1/TRBV3-2; j_gene: TRBJ2-5; len: 15; CDR3nt: TGTGCCAGCAGCCAAGAACCGGGACTACAAGAGACCCAGTACTTC; CDR3aa: CASSQEPGLQETQYF
d_gene: TRBD1; abundance: .; v_gene: TRBV5-6; j_gene: TRBJ2-7; len: 14; CDR3nt: TGTGCCAGCAGCTGGGGACAGGGACTCTACGAGCAGTACTTC; CDR3aa: CASSWGQGLYEQYF
d_gene: .; abundance: .; v_gene: TRBV10-3; j_gene: TRBJ2-5; len: 13; CDR3nt: TGTGCCATCAGGGTTGAGAGGGAGGAGACCCAGTACTTC; CDR3aa: CAIRVEREETQYF
d_gene: .; abundance: .; v_gene: TRBV21-1; j_gene: TRBJ1-3; len: 16; CDR3nt: TGTGCCAGCAGCACCATGGGACTGTACTCTGGAAACACCATATATTTT; CDR3aa: CASSTMGLYSGNTIYF
d_gene: TRBD1; abundance: .; v_gene: TRBV19; j_gene: TRBJ1-6; len: 16; CDR3nt: TGTGCCAGTAGGAGGACAGGGGGTTCAACGTCGTCACCCCTCCACTTT; CDR3aa: CASRRTGGSTSSPLHF
d_gene: TRBD1; abundance: once; v_gene: TRBV7-2; j_gene: TRBJ2-7; len: 15; CDR3nt: TGTGCCAGCAGCGAACCGGGACAGGGGTCCTACGAGCAGTACTTC; CDR3aa: CASSEPGQGSYEQYF
d_gene: .; abundance: .; v_gene: TRBV2; j_gene: TRBJ1-3; len: 15; CDR3nt: TGTGCCAGCATCAGGCAATGGGGCAAGGGAAACACCATATATTTT; CDR3aa: CASIRQWGKGNTIYF
d_gene: TRBD1; abundance: .; v_gene: TRBV5-4; j_gene: TRBJ2-7; len: 14; CDR3nt: TGTGCCAGCAGCCTAAGGACAGGGGACTACGAGCAGTACTTC; CDR3aa: CASSLRTGDYEQYF
d_gene: TRBD2; abundance: .; v_gene: TRBV4-2; j_gene: TRBJ2-7; len: 14; CDR3nt: TGTGCCAGCAGCCTAACACGGGGGGGTTACGAGCAGTACTTC; CDR3aa: CASSLTRGGYEQYF
d_gene: .; abundance: .; v_gene: TRBV11-2; j_gene: TRBJ1-2; len: 13; CDR3nt: TGTGCCAGCAGCTTAGGGGACAAGTATGGCTACACCTTC; CDR3aa: CASSLGDKYGYTF
d_gene: TRBD1; abundance: .; v_gene: TRBV5-4; j_gene: TRBJ1-2; len: 13; CDR3nt: TGTGCCAGCAGCTTGGGGACAGGGGGTGGCTACACCTTC; CDR3aa: CASSLGTGGGYTF
d_gene: .; abundance: .; v_gene: TRBV28; j_gene: TRBJ2-5; len: 13; CDR3nt: TGTGCCAGCAGCTCGGCGGGGTGGGAGACCCAGTACTTC; CDR3aa: CASSSAGWETQYF
d_gene: TRBD2; abundance: .; v_gene: TRBV10-3; j_gene: TRBJ2-1; len: 17; CDR3nt: TGTGCCATCAGTGAGTCAGAAGGCGGGGGCTCCTACAATGAGCAGTTCTTC; CDR3aa: CAISESEGGGSYNEQFF
d_gene: .; abundance: .; v_gene: TRBV5-1; j_gene: TRBJ1-2; len: 14; CDR3nt: TGCGCCAGCAGCCCGGGGGGCAGAACCTATGGCTACACCTTC; CDR3aa: CASSPGGRTYGYTF
d_gene: TRBD2; abundance: .; v_gene: TRBV19; j_gene: TRBJ2-4; len: 17; CDR3nt: TGTGCCACCTCAAAAACATCTAGCGGGGCGGGGAAAAACATTCAGTACTTC; CDR3aa: CATSKTSSGAGKNIQYF
d_gene: .; abundance: .; v_gene: TRBV7-2; j_gene: TRBJ2-7; len: 13; CDR3nt: TGTGCCAGCAGCTTAGATCATTCCTACGAGCAGTACTTC; CDR3aa: CASSLDHSYEQYF
d_gene: .; abundance: .; v_gene: TRBV19; j_gene: TRBJ2-7; len: 17; CDR3nt: TGTGCCAGTAGTACCTACTCTAGCGCCAAGAGCTCCTACGAGCAGTACTTC; CDR3aa: CASSTYSSAKSSYEQYF
d_gene: TRBD2; abundance: .; v_gene: TRBV12-5; j_gene: TRBJ2-7; len: 15; CDR3nt: TGTGCTAGTGGTTCGGAGGAGCGGGAGTGGAACGAGCAGTACTTC; CDR3aa: CASGSEEREWNEQYF
d_gene: .; abundance: .; v_gene: TRBV5-1; j_gene: TRBJ1-1; len: 12; CDR3nt: TGCGCCAGCAGCTGGTCGAACACTGAAGCTTTCTTT; CDR3aa: CASSWSNTEAFF
d_gene: .; abundance: .; v_gene: TRBV3-1/TRBV3-2; j_gene: TRBJ1-6; len: 13; CDR3nt: TGTGCCAGCAGCTCTGGACAGTCACGGGCCCTCCACTTT; CDR3aa: CASSSGQSRALHF
d_gene: .; abundance: .; v_gene: TRBV6-5; j_gene: TRBJ1-4; len: 14; CDR3nt: TGTGCCAGCAGTTATGGCAGGGGTAATGAAAAACTGTTTTTT; CDR3aa: CASSYGRGNEKLFF
d_gene: .; abundance: .; v_gene: TRBV5-1; j_gene: TRBJ1-1; len: 15; CDR3nt: TGCGCCAGCAGTTACCGCGGGGGTGCAGGCACTGAAGCTTTCTTT; CDR3aa: CASSYRGGAGTEAFF